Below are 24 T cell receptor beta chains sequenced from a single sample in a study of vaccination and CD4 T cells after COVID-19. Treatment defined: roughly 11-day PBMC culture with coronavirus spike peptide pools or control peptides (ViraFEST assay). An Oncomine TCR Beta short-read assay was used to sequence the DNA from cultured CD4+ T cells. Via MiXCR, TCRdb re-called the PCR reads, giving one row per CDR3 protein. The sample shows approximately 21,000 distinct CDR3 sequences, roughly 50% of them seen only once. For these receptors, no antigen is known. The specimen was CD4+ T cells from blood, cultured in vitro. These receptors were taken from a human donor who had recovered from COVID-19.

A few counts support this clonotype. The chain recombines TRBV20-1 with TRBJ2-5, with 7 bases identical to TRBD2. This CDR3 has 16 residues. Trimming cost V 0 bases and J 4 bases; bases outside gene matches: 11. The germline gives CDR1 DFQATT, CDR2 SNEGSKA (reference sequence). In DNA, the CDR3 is TGCAGTGCTAGAGACAGATGGCGGGAGAGGAGAGAGACCCAGTACTTC. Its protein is CSARDRWRERRETQYF.

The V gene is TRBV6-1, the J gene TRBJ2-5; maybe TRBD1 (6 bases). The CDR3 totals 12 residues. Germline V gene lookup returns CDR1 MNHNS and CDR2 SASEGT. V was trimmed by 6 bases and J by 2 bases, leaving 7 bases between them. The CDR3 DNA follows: TGTGCCAGCAGGGACAGTCAAGAGACCCAGTACTTC. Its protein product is CASRDSQETQYF.

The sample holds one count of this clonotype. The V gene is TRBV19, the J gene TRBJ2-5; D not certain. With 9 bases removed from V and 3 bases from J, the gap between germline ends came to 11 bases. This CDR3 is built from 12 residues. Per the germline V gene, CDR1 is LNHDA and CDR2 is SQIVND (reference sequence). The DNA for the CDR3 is TGTGCCAGCAGACACGATGAAGAGACCCAGTACTTC. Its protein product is CASRHDEETQYF.

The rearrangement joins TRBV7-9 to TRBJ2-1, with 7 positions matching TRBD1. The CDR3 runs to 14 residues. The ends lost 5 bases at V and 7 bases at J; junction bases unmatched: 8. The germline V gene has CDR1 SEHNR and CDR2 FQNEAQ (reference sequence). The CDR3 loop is CASSPGRGRNEQFF. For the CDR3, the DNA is TGTGCCAGCAGCCCCGGCAGGGGGAGAAATGAGCAGTTCTTC.

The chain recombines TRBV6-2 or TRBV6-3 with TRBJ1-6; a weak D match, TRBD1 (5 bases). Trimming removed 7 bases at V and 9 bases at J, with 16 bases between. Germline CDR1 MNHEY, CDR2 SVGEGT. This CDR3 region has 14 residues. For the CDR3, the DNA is TGTGCCAGCACTGAAGGCGGAAGGGGTTCACCCCTCCACTTT. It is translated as CASTEGGRGSPLHF.

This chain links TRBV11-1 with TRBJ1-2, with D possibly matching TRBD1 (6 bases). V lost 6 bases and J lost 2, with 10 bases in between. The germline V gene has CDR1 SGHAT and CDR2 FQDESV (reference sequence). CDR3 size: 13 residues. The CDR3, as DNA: TGTGCCAGCAGTTTCCAGGGGAACTATGGCTACACCTTC. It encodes CASSFQGNYGYTF.

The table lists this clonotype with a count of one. The CDR3 DNA sequence: TGTGCCAGCAGCTCCTATGACAGTGCAAGTTTTGGCTACACCTTC. As protein: CASSSYDSASFGYTF. The chain has TRBV7-9 and TRBJ1-2; possible D gene TRBD1, 5 bases. The length of the CDR3 is 15 residues. V shed 4 bases and J shed 7 bases, with 19 bases lying between them. Germline V gene lookup returns CDR1 SEHNR and CDR2 FQNEAQ (reference sequence).

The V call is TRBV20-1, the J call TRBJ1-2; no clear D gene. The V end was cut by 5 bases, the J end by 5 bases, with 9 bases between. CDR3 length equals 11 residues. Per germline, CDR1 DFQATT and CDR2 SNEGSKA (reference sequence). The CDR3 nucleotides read TGCAGTGCTCCGCCAGAATATGGCTACACCTTC. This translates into CSAPPEYGYTF.

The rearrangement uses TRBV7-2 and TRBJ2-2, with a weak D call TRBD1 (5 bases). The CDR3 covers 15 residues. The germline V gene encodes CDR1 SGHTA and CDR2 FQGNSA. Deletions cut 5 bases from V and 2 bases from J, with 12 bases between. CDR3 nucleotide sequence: TGTGCCAGCAGCCGCGCAGGGTTTAACACCGGGGAGCTGTTTTTT. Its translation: CASSRAGFNTGELFF.

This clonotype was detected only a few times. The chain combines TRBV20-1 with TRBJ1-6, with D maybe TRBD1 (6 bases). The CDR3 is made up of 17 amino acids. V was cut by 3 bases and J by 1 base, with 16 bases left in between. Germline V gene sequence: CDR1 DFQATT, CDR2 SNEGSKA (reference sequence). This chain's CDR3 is CSASRGITQSYNSPLHF. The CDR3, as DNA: TGCAGTGCTAGCAGGGGAATTACTCAATCCTATAATTCACCCCTCCACTTT.

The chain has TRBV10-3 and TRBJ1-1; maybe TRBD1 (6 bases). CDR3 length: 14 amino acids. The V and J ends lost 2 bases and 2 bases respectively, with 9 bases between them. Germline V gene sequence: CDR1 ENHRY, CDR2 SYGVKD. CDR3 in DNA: TGTGCCATCAGTGAGCAGGGGCACAACACTGAAGCTTTCTTT. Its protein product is CAISEQGHNTEAFF.

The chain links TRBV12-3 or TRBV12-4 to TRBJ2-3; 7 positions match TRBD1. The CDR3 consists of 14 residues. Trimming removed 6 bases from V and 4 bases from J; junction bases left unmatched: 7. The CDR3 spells CASRGYRGADTQYF. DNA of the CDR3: TGTGCCAGCAGGGGGTACAGGGGAGCAGATACGCAGTATTTT.

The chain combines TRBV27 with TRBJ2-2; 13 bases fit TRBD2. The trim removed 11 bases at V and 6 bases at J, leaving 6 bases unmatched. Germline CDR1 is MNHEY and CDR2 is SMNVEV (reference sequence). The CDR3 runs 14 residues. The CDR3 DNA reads TGTGCCTCTCGACTAGCGGGAGGATCCGGGGAGCTGTTTTTT. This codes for CASRLAGGSGELFF.

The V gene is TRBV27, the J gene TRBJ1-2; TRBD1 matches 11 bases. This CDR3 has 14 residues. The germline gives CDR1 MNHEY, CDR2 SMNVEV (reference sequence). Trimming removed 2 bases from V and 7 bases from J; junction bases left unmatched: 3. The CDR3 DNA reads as TGTGCCAGCAGTTTAAAGGGACAGGGGGTTGGCTACACCTTC. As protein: CASSLKGQGVGYTF.

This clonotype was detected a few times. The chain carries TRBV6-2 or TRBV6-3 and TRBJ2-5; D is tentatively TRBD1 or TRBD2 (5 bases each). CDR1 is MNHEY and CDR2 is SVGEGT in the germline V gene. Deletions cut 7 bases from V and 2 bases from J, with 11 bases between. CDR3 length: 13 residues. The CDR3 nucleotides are TGTGCCAGCACCGGGACCGCGCAAGAGACCCAGTACTTC. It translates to CASTGTAQETQYF.

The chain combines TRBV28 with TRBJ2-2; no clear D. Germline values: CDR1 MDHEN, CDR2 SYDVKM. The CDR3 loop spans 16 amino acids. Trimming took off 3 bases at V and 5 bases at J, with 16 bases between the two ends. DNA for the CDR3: TGTGCCAGCAGTTTTCTTAAACTATTCGGTACCGGGGAGCTGTTTTTT. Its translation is CASSFLKLFGTGELFF.

As DNA, the CDR3 is TGTGCCAGCAGCTTAGGGGGCAGGGTCGGCTATGGCTACACCTTC. Translated, it gives CASSLGGRVGYGYTF. J is TRBJ1-2 and V is TRBV11-2; possibly TRBD1 for D (5 bases). The V and J ends lost 1 base and 4 bases respectively, with 13 bases between them. This CDR3 region has 15 residues. Germline V CDR1 and CDR2: SGHAT, FQNNGV.

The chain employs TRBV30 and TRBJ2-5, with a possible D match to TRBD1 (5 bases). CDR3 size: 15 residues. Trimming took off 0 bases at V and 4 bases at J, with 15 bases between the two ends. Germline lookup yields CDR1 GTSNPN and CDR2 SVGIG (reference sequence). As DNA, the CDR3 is TGTGCCTGGAGTGTAAGGGCAGGGATGGGAGAGACCCAGTACTTC. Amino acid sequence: CAWSVRAGMGETQYF. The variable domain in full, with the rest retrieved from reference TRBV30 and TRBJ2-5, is SQTIHQWPATLVQPVGSPLSLECTVEGTSNPNLYWYRQAAGRGLQLLFYSVGIGQISSEVPQNLSASRPQDRQFILSSKKLLLSDSGFYLCAWSVRAGMGETQYFGPGTRLLVL.

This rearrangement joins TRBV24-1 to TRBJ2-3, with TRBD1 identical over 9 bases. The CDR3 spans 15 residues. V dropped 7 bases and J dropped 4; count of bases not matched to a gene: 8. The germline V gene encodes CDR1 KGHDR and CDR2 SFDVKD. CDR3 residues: CATRSGQGTADTQYF. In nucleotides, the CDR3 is TGTGCCACCAGGTCGGGACAGGGAACGGCAGATACGCAGTATTTT.

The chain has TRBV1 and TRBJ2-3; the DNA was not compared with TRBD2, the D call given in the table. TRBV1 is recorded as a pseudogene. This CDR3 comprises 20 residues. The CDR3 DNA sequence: TGCACCAGCAGCCAGGGGACTACCGGGACTAGCGGACCTAGCACAGATACGCAGTATTTT. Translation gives CTSSQGTTGTSGPSTDTQYF.

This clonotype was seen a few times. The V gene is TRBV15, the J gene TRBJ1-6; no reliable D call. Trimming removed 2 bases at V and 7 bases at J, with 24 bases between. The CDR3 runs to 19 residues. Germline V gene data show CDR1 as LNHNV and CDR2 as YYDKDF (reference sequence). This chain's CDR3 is CATSRSRGSLPGVNSPLHF. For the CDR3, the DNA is TGTGCCACCAGCAGATCACGAGGTAGTCTTCCCGGAGTCAATTCACCCCTCCACTTT.

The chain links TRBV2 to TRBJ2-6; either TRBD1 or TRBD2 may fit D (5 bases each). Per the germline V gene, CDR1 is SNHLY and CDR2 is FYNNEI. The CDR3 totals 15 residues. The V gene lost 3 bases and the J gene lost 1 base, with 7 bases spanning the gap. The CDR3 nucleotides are TGTGCCAGCAGTGAGAGGGGTTCTGGGGCCAACGTCCTGACTTTC. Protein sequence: CASSERGSGANVLTF.

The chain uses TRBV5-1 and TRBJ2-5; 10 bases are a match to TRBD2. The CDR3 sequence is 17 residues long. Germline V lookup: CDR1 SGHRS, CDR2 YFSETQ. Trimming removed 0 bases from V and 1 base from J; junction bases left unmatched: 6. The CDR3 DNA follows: TGCGCCAGCAGCTTGGTACTAGCGGGACACGTCCAAGAGACCCAGTACTTC. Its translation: CASSLVLAGHVQETQYF.

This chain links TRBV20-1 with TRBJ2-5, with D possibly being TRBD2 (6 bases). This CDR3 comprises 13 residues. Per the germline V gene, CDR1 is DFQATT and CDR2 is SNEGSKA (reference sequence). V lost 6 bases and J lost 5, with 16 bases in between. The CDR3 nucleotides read TGCAGTGCGTGGGACTCCATAAGGGAGACCCAGTACTTC. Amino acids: CSAWDSIRETQYF.